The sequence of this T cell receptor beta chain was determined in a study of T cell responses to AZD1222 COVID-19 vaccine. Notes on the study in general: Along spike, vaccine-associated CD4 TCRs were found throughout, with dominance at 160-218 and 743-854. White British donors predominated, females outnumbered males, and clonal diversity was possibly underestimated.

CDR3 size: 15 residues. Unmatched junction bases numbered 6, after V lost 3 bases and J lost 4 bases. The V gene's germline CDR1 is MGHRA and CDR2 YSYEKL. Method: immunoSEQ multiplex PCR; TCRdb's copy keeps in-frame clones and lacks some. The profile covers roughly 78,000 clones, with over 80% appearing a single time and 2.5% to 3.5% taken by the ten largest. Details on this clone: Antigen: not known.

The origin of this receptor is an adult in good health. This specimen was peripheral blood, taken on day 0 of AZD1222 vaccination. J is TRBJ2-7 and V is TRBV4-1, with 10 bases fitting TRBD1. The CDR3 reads CASSQPGQGKYEQYF. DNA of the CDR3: TGCGCCAGCAGCCAGCCGGGACAGGGGAAGTACGAGCAGTACTTC.